One T cell receptor (beta chain) is described in this entry. Its antigen is unknown. The data belong to a study of cytomegalovirus exposure and HLA in healthy donors. Overall study findings and caveats: A later analysis showed TCR association rates differing by HLA locus, peaking at DRB1 and lowest at HLA-C. In a later analysis, at a false discovery rate of 0.05, 17,000 or so TCR beta sequences matched HLA alleles.

The PCR had 60 Vbeta and 13 Jbeta primers. Some clones are missing from TCRdb's copy, which holds only in-frame ones; the method was immunoSEQ multiplex PCR. The data contain roughly 100,000 clones, roughly 80% of them seen just once; the ten biggest clones take up 6.9%. Specimen: PBMCs. This receptor was obtained from a man between 25 and 39 years old in good health and CMV-seropositive.

As DNA, the CDR3 is TGTGCCAGCAGCGATGGGACAGGGTTGGGGAATGAGCAGTTCTTC. Amino acids: CASSDGTGLGNEQFF. The V and J genes are TRBV9 and TRBJ2-1; TRBD1 aligns across 9 bases. The CDR3 totals 15 residues. CDR1 is SGDLS and CDR2 is YYNGEE in the germline V gene. Unmatched junction bases numbered 8, after V lost 3 bases and J lost 7 bases.